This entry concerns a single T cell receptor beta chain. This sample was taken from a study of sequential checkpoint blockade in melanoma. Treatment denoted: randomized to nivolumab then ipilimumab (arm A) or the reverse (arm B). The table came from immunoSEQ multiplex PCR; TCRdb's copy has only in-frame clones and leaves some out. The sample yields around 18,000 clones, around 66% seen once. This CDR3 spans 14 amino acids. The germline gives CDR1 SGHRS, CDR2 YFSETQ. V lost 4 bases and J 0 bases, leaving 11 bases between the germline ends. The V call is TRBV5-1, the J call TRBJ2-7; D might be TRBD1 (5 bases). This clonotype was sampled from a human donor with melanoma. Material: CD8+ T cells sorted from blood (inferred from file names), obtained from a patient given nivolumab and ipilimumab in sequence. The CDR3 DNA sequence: TGCGCCAGCAGCGCCGACAGATACTCCTACGAGCAGTACTTC. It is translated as CASSADRYSYEQYF.